This T cell receptor (beta chain) was recorded in a study of beta chain features in type 1 diabetes. General study results and limits: All four CD4+ subsets from Type 1 diabetes patients carried moderately but significantly shorter TCRB CDR3s.

A note on this clone: Antigen unknown.

Every bit of the isolated RNA underwent reverse transcription, so sequencing read expressed TCRB transcripts. Profiled with immunoSEQ multiplex PCR; TCRdb holds only in-frame clones, not every one. The data hold 130,000 or so clones, with 15% to 20% observed a single time. Naive, central memory, regulatory and stem cell-like memory cells within the CD4+ compartment were sorted using CD45RO/CCR7/CD25/CD127/CD95/CD27. The germline V gene has CDR1 SQVTM and CDR2 ANQGSEA. V was clipped by 5 bases and J by 0 bases; unmatched bases: 8. The CDR3 extends over 15 amino acids. What was sequenced was central memory CD4+ T cells from blood. This clonotype originated in a man between 18 and 35 years old with type 1 diabetes. The V call is TRBV29-1, the J call TRBJ2-3, with 7 bases that match TRBD2. CDR3 in amino acids: CSVWGRGRSTDTQYF. The CDR3 bases are TGCAGCGTTTGGGGGAGGGGCAGAAGCACAGATACGCAGTATTTT.